The present T cell receptor (beta chain) was sequenced within a study of blood T cell repertoires in COVID-19. Study details: Acute and convalescent COVID-19 specimens originated in the United States, Italy and Spain. T cells, B-cell-depleted T cells, or PBMCs provided the cDNA or gDNA that served as material.

The participants were between about 18 and 95 years old and came from 20 to 30 US areas. TCRdb's copy holds only in-frame clones and misses some; the assay was immunoSEQ multiplex PCR. The table shows about 250,000 clones, with roughly nine tenths occurring only once. The sequence came from a woman aged 18-35 years who had recovered from COVID-19. The source material was PBMCs or T cells enriched from blood (not recorded which).

CDR3 DNA sequence: TGTGCCAGCAGTGAGGCCGAGACAGTGAATGAAAAACTGTTTTTT. Protein sequence: CASSEAETVNEKLFF. This chain joins TRBV2 and TRBJ1-4, with D perhaps TRBD1 (5 bases). Deletions cut 3 bases from V and 5 bases from J, with 13 bases between. The CDR3 runs 15 residues. Per the germline V gene, CDR1 is SNHLY and CDR2 is FYNNEI.